Included here is one T cell receptor (beta chain) sequence, with context. Its antigen is undetermined. These data are taken from a study of T cell repertoires in cytomegalovirus infection. Whole-study context: Both a matching HLA type and CMV infection were indicated by public TCR beta signatures.

Findings and limits, study-wide: Using cumulative public TCR beta family frequency, the authors identified those who carried CMV together with the relevant HLA.

Each CDR3 protein is one row after TCRdb ran MiXCR on the reads. The sample has about 480,000 distinct CDR3 sequences, 33% seen once. Germline assignment: CDR1 SEHNR and CDR2 FQNEAQ (reference sequence). CDR3 length: 14 amino acids. V gave up 8 bases and J gave up 1 base, with 12 bases separating them. This clonotype was sampled from a human donor in good health (CMV status not recorded). Some clones in this sample may be carry-over from other donors' samples. The chain links TRBV7-9 to TRBJ2-4; no definite D call. The sequencing here drew on cultured PBMCs, taken from culture after CMV antigen stimulation. This CDR3 reads CASATLMAKNIQYF. As DNA, the CDR3 is TGTGCCAGCGCGACCTTGATGGCCAAAAACATTCAGTACTTC.